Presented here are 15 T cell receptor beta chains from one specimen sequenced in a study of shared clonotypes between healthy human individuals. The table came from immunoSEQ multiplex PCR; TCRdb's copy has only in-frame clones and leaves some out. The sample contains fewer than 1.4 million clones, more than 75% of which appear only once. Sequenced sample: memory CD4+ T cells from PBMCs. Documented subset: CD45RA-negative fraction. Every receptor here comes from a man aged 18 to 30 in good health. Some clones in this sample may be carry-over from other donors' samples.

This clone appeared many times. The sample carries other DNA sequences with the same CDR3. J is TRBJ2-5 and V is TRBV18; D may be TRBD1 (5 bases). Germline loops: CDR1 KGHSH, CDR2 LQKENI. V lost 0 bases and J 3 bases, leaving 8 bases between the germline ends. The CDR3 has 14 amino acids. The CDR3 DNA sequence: TGTGCCAGCTCACCACCGGGGCAGAAAGAGACCCAGTACTTC. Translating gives CASSPPGQKETQYF.

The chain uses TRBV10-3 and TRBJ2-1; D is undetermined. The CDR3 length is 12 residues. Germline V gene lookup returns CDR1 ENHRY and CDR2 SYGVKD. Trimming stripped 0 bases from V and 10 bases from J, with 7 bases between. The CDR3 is CAISESAAEQFF. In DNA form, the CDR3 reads TGTGCCATCAGTGAGTCTGCGGCAGAGCAGTTCTTC.

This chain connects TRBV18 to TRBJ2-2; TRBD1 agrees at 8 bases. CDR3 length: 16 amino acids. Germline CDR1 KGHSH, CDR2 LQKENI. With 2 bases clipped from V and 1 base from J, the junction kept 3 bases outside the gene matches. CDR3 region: CASSPGTGENTGELFF. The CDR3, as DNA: TGTGCCAGCTCACCAGGGACAGGAGAGAACACCGGGGAGCTGTTTTTT.

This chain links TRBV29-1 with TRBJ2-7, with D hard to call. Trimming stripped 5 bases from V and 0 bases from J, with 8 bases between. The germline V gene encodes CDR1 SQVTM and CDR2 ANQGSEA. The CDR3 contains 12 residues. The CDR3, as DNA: TGCAGCGTTTCTATTCCCTCCTACGAGCAGTACTTC. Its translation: CSVSIPSYEQYF.

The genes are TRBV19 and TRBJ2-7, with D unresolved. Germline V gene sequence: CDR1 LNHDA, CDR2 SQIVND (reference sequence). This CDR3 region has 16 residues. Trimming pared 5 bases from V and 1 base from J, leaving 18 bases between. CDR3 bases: TGTGCCAGTAGTGTAAGTATCCCCACAGTTTCCTACGAGCAGTACTTC. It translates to CASSVSIPTVSYEQYF.

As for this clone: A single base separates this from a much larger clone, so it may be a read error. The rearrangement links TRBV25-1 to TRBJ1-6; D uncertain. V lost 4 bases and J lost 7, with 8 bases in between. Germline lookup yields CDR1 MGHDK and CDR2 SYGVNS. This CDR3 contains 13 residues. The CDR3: CASSGSENSPLHF. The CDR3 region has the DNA TGTGCCAGCAGTGGATCTGAGAATTCACCCCTCCACTTT.

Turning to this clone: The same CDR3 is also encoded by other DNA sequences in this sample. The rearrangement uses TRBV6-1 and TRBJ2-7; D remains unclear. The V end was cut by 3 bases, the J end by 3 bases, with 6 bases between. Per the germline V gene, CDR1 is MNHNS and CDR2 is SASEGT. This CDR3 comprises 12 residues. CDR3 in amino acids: CASSEGRYEQYF. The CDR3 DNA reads TGTGCCAGCAGTGAGGGCCGCTACGAGCAGTACTTC.

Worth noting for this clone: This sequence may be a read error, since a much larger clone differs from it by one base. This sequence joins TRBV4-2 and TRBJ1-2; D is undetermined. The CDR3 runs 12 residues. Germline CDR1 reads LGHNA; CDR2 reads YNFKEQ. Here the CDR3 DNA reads TGTGCCAGCAGCCAAGACGGATATGGCAACACCTTC. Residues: CASSQDGYGNTF.

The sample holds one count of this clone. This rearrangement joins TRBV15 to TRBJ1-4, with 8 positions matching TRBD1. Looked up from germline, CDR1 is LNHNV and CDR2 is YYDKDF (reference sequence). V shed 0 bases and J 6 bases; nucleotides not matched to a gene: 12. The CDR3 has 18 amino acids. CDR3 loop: CATSRDVDFGTGYEKLFF. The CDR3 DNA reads TGTGCCACCAGCAGAGATGTTGATTTTGGGACAGGATATGAAAAACTGTTTTTT. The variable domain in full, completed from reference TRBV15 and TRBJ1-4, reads DAMVIQNPRYQVTQFGKPVTLSCSQTLNHNVMYWYQQKSSQAPKLLFHYYDKDFNNEADTPDNFQSRRPNTSFCFLDIRSPGLGDTAMYLCATSRDVDFGTGYEKLFFGSGTQLSVL.

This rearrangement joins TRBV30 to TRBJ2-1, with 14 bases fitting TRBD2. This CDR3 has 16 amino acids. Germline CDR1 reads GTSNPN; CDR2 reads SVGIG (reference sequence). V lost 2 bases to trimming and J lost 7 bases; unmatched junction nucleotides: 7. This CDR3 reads CAWSPPGLAGVNEQFF. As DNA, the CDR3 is TGTGCCTGGAGTCCACCGGGACTAGCGGGAGTTAATGAGCAGTTCTTC.

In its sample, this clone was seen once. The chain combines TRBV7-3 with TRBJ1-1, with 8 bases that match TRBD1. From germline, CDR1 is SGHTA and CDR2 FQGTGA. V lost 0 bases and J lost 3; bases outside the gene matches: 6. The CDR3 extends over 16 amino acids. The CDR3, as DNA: TGTGCCAGCAGCTTAACCCGACAGGGGTGGGACACTGAAGCTTTCTTT. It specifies CASSLTRQGWDTEAFF.

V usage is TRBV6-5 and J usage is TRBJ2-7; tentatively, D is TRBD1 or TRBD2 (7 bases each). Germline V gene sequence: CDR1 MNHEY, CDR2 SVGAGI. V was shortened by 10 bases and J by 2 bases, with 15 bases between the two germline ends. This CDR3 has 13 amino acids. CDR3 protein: CATLGGTAYEQYF. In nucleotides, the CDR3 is TGTGCCACCCTCGGGGGGACAGCCTACGAGCAGTACTTC.

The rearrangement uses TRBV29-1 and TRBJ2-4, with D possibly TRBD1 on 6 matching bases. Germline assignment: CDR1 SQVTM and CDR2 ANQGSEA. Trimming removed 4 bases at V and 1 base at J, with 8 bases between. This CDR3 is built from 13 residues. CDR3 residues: CSVAQGAKNIQYF. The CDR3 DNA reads TGCAGCGTTGCTCAGGGGGCCAAAAACATTCAGTACTTC.

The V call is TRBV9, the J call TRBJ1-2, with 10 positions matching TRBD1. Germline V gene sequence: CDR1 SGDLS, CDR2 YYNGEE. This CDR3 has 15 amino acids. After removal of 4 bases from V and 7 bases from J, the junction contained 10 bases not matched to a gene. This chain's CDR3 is CASSTGDRGITGYTF. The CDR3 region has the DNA TGTGCCAGCAGCACCGGGGACAGGGGCATAACTGGCTACACCTTC.

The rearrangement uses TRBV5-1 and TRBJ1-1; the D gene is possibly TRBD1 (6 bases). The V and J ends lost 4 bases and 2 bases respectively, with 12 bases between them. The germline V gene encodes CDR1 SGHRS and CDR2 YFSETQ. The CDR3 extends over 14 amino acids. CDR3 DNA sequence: TGCGCCAGCAGCGTCACCGGGGGCAACACTGAAGCTTTCTTT. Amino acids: CASSVTGGNTEAFF.